These 10 T cell receptor beta chains share one sample of origin, sequenced in a study of OX40 agonist ivuxolimab in advanced cancers. Libraries were prepared by immunoSEQ multiplex PCR; TCRdb keeps only in-frame clonotypes and omits some of them. In the table there are around 70,000 clones, roughly 89% of which are singletons. Sample: CD4+ or CD8+ T cells sorted from blood, taken in a trial of the OX40 agonist ivuxolimab. These receptors were collected from an adult with an advanced solid tumor such as melanoma, head and neck, liver or kidney cancer.

The chain employs TRBV5-5 and TRBJ1-5, with no clear D. Germline values: CDR1 SGHKS, CDR2 YYEKEE (reference sequence). Trimming took off 0 bases at V and 1 base at J, with 5 bases between the two ends. The CDR3 has 14 residues. The CDR3 region is CASSLGGSNQPQHF. The DNA of the CDR3 is TGTGCCAGCAGCTTGGGGGGAAGCAATCAGCCCCAGCATTTT.

The rearrangement uses TRBV5-5 and TRBJ2-3; a possible D gene is TRBD2 (5 bases). The germline gives CDR1 SGHKS, CDR2 YYEKEE (reference sequence). V was shortened by 4 bases and J by 4 bases, with 13 bases between the two germline ends. The length of the CDR3 is 14 residues. The CDR3, as DNA: TGTGCCAGCAGCCAAGATTCTAGCCCAGATACGCAGTATTTT. This sequence encodes CASSQDSSPDTQYF.

The rearrangement joins TRBV5-1 to TRBJ2-3; D call uncertain. Germline V gene data show CDR1 as SGHRS and CDR2 as YFSETQ. Trimming shortened V by 4 bases and J by 3 bases, and 15 bases separated the two germline ends. The CDR3 totals 15 residues. The CDR3 reads CASSPHGPQTDTQYF. The CDR3 coding sequence is TGCGCCAGCAGCCCCCATGGCCCCCAGACAGATACGCAGTATTTT.

CDR3 nucleotide sequence: TGTGCCAGCAGTGTTGACACAAACACTGAAGCTTTCTTT. As protein: CASSVDTNTEAFF. V is TRBV2 and J is TRBJ1-1; D is undetermined. The length of the CDR3 is 13 residues. Germline V CDR1 and CDR2: SNHLY, FYNNEI. Trimming removed 4 bases at V and 2 bases at J, with 8 bases between.

This sequence joins TRBV7-2 and TRBJ2-5; no definite D call. Trimming took off 0 bases at V and 5 bases at J, with 4 bases between the two ends. The germline gives CDR1 SGHTA, CDR2 FQGNSA. The CDR3 sequence is 12 residues long. DNA of the CDR3: TGTGCCAGCAGCTTAGCGCGCGAGACCCAGTACTTC. This sequence encodes CASSLARETQYF.

This chain joins TRBV6-5 and TRBJ1-1; D gene uncertain. Trimming pared 4 bases from V and 3 bases from J, leaving 15 bases between. The CDR3 is 15 residues long. Germline values: CDR1 MNHEY, CDR2 SVGAGI. CDR3 DNA sequence: TGTGCCAGCAGTTCCGCGGGTGTTCGGGACACTGAAGCTTTCTTT. It encodes CASSSAGVRDTEAFF.

The chain links TRBV28 to TRBJ2-1; TRBD2 matches at 7 bases. The V segment lost 5 bases and the J segment 7 bases; nucleotides outside the gene matches: 14. Germline-derived CDR1 and CDR2 are MDHEN and SYDVKM. This CDR3 is 16 amino acids long. For the CDR3, the DNA is TGTGCCAGCAGTCCTTGGGGAGGGTCAGCAGGGAATGAGCAGTTCTTC. Encoded protein: CASSPWGGSAGNEQFF.

This sequence joins TRBV29-1 and TRBJ2-7; 12 nucleotides line up with TRBD1. The CDR3 extends over 13 amino acids. CDR1 SQVTM and CDR2 ANQGSEA come from the germline V gene. V trimming: 5 bases; J trimming: 7 bases; junction bases outside the gene matches: 6. The CDR3 protein is CSVTGTGGDEQYF. The CDR3 region has the DNA TGCAGCGTTACTGGGACAGGGGGCGATGAGCAGTACTTC.

This chain links TRBV15 with TRBJ1-5; D is uncertain. Germline V gives CDR1 LNHNV, CDR2 YYDKDF (reference sequence). The V end lost 1 base, the J end lost 5 bases, and 6 bases lay between the germline ends. This CDR3 is built from 13 residues. The CDR3 reads CATSRGGHQPQHF. The CDR3 coding sequence is TGTGCCACCAGCAGAGGGGGTCATCAGCCCCAGCATTTT. The variable domain in full, with the rest retrieved from reference TRBV15 and TRBJ1-5, is DAMVIQNPRYQVTQFGKPVTLSCSQTLNHNVMYWYQQKSSQAPKLLFHYYDKDFNNEADTPDNFQSRRPNTSFCFLDIRSPGLGDTAMYLCATSRGGHQPQHFGDGTRLSIL.

This rearrangement joins TRBV2 to TRBJ1-2; weak D call: TRBD1 (5 bases). The CDR3 loop spans 14 amino acids. Trimming removed 2 bases at V and 4 bases at J, with 11 bases between. Germline V gene data show CDR1 as SNHLY and CDR2 as FYNNEI. CDR3 region: CASSENRGFYGYTF. CDR3 nucleotide sequence: TGTGCCAGCAGTGAAAACCGGGGGTTCTATGGCTACACCTTC.